The next 7 T cell receptor beta chains were all read from a single sample in a study of cytomegalovirus exposure and HLA in healthy donors. Primers: 60 Vbeta forward and 13 Jbeta reverse. The data were produced by immunoSEQ multiplex PCR, yet TCRdb's version contains in-frame clones alone and is incomplete. In the table there are nearly 65,000 clones, roughly two thirds of which are singletons. Sequenced sample: PBMCs. Every receptor here comes from a man in his forties or fifties in good health and CMV-seronegative.

V usage is TRBV7-3 and J usage is TRBJ2-3; maybe TRBD1 (6 bases). CDR3 length: 14 amino acids. The germline V and J ends were trimmed by 5 bases and 2 bases, with 11 bases remaining between them. Germline loops: CDR1 SGHTA, CDR2 FQGTGA. Written as DNA, the CDR3 is TGTGCCAGCAGCCTACAGGGAACCACAGATACGCAGTATTTT. Translating gives CASSLQGTTDTQYF.

This clone was detected a few times. The CDR3 spells CASSLASSTSYGYTF. The CDR3 region has the DNA TGTGCCAGCAGCTTAGCGTCTTCCACTTCCTATGGCTACACCTTC. J is TRBJ1-2 and V is TRBV7-9; D call uncertain. The germline gives CDR1 SEHNR, CDR2 FQNEAQ (reference sequence). Trimming took 0 bases from V and 4 from J, leaving 12 bases between them. This CDR3 comprises 15 residues.

Here the CDR3 reads CASTVAGRTEAFF. For the CDR3, the DNA is TGTGCCAGCACCGTCGCAGGGAGGACTGAAGCTTTCTTT. The rearrangement uses TRBV11-1 and TRBJ1-1, with D maybe TRBD1 (5 bases). CDR3 length: 13 amino acids. V lost 7 bases, J lost 5 bases, and 14 bases lay in between. Germline CDR1 reads SGHAT; CDR2 reads FQDESV (reference sequence).

The CDR3 loop reads CASSLLPRLNSGWDEQFF. For the CDR3, the DNA is TGTGCCAGCAGCCTCCTCCCACGACTGAATAGCGGTTGGGATGAGCAGTTCTTC. The chain links TRBV5-6 to TRBJ2-1; possibly TRBD2 for D (6 bases). CDR3 length: 18 amino acids. Trimming pared 4 bases from V and 8 bases from J, leaving 28 bases between. CDR1 is SGHDT, CDR2 YYEEEE, per germline.

The V gene is TRBV9, the J gene TRBJ2-2, with 9 bases fitting TRBD1. This CDR3 region has 16 residues. Germline V gene data show CDR1 as SGDLS and CDR2 as YYNGEE. V dropped 0 bases and J dropped 7; count of bases not matched to a gene: 7. DNA for the CDR3: TGTGCCAGCAGCGTAGTTGGACAGGGGACTTTCGGGGAGCTGTTTTTT. Residues: CASSVVGQGTFGELFF.

The rearrangement links TRBV5-4 to TRBJ1-2; maybe TRBD1 (5 bases). Germline CDR1 SGHNT, CDR2 YYREEE (reference sequence). The V end was cut by 0 bases, the J end by 4 bases, with 7 bases between. The CDR3 is made up of 13 amino acids. The chain's CDR3 is CASSLVRGYGYTF. CDR3 bases: TGTGCCAGCAGCTTGGTTAGGGGCTATGGCTACACCTTC.

The chain combines TRBV7-6 with TRBJ1-3; 7 nucleotides match TRBD1. Looked up from germline, CDR1 is SGHVS and CDR2 is FNYEAQ. The CDR3 has 16 residues. Trimming at V came to 5 bases and at J to 0 bases, leaving 7 bases not matched to a gene. Here the CDR3 DNA reads TGTGCCAGCAGCGTTGGGACAGCTTCCTCTGGAAACACCATATATTTT. Translation: CASSVGTASSGNTIYF.